The clone carrying this T cell receptor (beta chain) occurred many times. What it binds is not known. Each CDR3 protein is one row after TCRdb ran MiXCR on the 5' RACE reads. Among about 290,000 distinct CDR3 sequences, roughly 15% were seen once, and the ten largest hold roughly 23%. These data are taken from a study of T-cell memory formation after mild COVID-19. Study outcomes and limitations: CD4+ clones that contracted lay mainly in CM and EM; CD8+ ones lay in EMRA.

The CDR3 is 14 residues long. Germline lookup yields CDR1 SGHRS and CDR2 YFSETQ. V lost 0 bases and J 5 bases, leaving 12 bases between the germline ends. This chain joins TRBV5-1 and TRBJ2-7; a weak D match, TRBD2 (6 bases). Sequenced material: PBMCs or a T cell subset sorted from them (not recorded which). The sequence was obtained from a man between 18 and 29 years old who had mild COVID-19 (a few samples of this study predate the infection). Cell type and time point are not known. The CDR3 is CASSLVQGGDEQYF. The CDR3 DNA is TGCGCCAGCAGCTTGGTGCAGGGAGGAGACGAGCAGTACTTC.